This T cell receptor (beta chain) was sequenced during a study of siplizumab effects on memory and regulatory T cells. Study-level findings and limits: Few alloreactive clones mapped to unstimulated subsets.

The germline V gene encodes CDR1 MNHEY and CDR2 SMNVEV (reference sequence). V was shortened by 4 bases and J by 0 bases, with 12 bases between the two germline ends. CDR3 length equals 15 residues. Measured with immunoSEQ multiplex PCR; TCRdb has only the in-frame clones, and not every one. The sample lists tens of thousands of clones; over 90% were seen once. Remarks on this clone: Its antigen remains unidentified.

Sequences were obtained from CD8+ T cells sorted from blood. The receptor's source is a human donor in good health. The V and J genes are TRBV27 and TRBJ1-2; D is unresolved. The chain's CDR3 is CASSSSGVTNYGYTF. In DNA form, the CDR3 reads TGTGCCAGCAGTTCCTCCGGGGTTACTAACTATGGCTACACCTTC.